This is a list of T cell receptor beta chains from one sample in a study of shared clonotypes between healthy human individuals. Assay: immunoSEQ multiplex PCR; the TCRdb copy retains only in-frame clones and omits some. The table records some 2,500,000 clones, about nine tenths of them present only once. What was sequenced was naive CD4+ T cells from PBMCs. These receptors were obtained from a man aged 18 to 29 in good health. Some clones in this sample may be carry-over from other donors' samples. CDR3s include the opening cysteine and the closing phenylalanine or tryptophan. D genes are given only for firm matches.

j_gene,d_gene,v_gene,CDR3aa,CDR3nt
TRBJ2-5,TRBD2,TRBV29-1,CSVAPASGIYETQYF,TGCAGCGTGGCCCCTGCTAGCGGGATCTATGAGACCCAGTACTTC
TRBJ1-1,NA,TRBV10-3,CAISEPLHPEAFF,TGTGCCATCAGTGAGCCCCTCCACCCCGAAGCTTTCTTT
TRBJ2-3,TRBD2,TRBV10-3,CAISAGLADTDTQYF,TGTGCCATCAGTGCGGGACTAGCGGACACAGATACGCAGTATTTT
TRBJ2-5,TRBD1,TRBV4-3,CASSAAGTDQETQYF,TGCGCCAGCAGCGCGGCCGGGACAGACCAAGAGACCCAGTACTTC
TRBJ2-3,TRBD2,TRBV5-4,CASSPLAGPTDTQYF,TGTGCCAGCAGTCCGCTAGCGGGTCCCACAGATACGCAGTATTTT
TRBJ1-3,NA,TRBV27,CASTRRLGAGNTIYF,TGTGCCAGCACACGGCGGTTGGGGGCTGGAAACACCATATATTTT
TRBJ2-5,TRBD2,TRBV10-3,CAISGLAGERETQYF,TGTGCCATCAGTGGACTAGCGGGAGAACGAGAGACCCAGTACTTC
TRBJ2-5,NA,TRBV28,CASSFGGRVQETQYF,TGTGCCAGCAGTTTTGGGGGGCGGGTCCAAGAGACCCAGTACTTC
TRBJ1-1,NA,TRBV2,CASSESAVEAFF,TGTGCCAGCAGTGAATCAGCAGTTGAAGCTTTCTTT
TRBJ2-1,TRBD2,TRBV5-1,CASSLRGGLAGGSSYNEQFF,TGCGCCAGCAGCTTGAGAGGTGGACTAGCGGGAGGGAGCTCCTACAATGAGCAGTTCTTC
TRBJ1-1,NA,TRBV28,CASSSAGPPGHTEAFF,TGTGCCAGCAGTTCCGCGGGACCGCCCGGACACACTGAAGCTTTCTTT
TRBJ2-1,TRBD1,TRBV7-9,CASSLDRFESYNEQFF,TGTGCCAGCAGCTTGGACAGGTTCGAGTCCTACAATGAGCAGTTCTTC